The text below deals with one TCR beta chain. No antigen is known for it. This sample stems from a study of T cell responses to AZD1222 COVID-19 vaccine. Between the trimmed V and J ends, which lost 5 bases and 1 base, there was a span of 14 bases. The CDR3 consists of 15 residues. Germline CDR1 reads KGHSH; CDR2 reads LQKENI. The table came from immunoSEQ multiplex PCR; TCRdb's copy has only in-frame clones and leaves some out. The sample holds about 150,000 clones, roughly 90% seen once. Study-level results: Elevations in Spike-specific TCR breadth and depth followed administration of two AZD1222 doses.

The TCR comes from an adult in good health. The chain is built from TRBV18 and TRBJ1-1, with D possibly being TRBD1 (6 bases). This specimen consisted of peripheral blood, obtained on day 0 of AZD1222 vaccination. The CDR3, as DNA: TGTGCCAGCTCATCTCGTCCGACAGGGAACACTGAAGCTTTCTTT. As protein: CASSSRPTGNTEAFF.